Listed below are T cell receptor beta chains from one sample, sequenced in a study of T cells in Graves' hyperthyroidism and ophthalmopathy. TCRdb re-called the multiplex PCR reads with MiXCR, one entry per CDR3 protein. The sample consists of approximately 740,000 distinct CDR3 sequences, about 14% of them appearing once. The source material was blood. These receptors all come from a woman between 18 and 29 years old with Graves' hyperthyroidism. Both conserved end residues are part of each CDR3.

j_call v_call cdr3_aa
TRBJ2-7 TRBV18 CASSPSTSYEQYF
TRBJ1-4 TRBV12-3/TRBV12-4 CASSGPGRPTNEKLFF
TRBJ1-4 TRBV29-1 CSVAQEKLFF
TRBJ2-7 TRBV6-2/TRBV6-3 CASTPGGSSYEQYF
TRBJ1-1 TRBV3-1 CASSQQYHGTEAFF
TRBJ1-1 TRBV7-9 CASSLGGGTPTEAFF
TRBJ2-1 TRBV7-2 CASSLAPPPPTEQFF
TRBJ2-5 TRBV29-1 CSAGGMRETQYF
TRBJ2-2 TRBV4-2 CASSQDDLTDLNTGELFF
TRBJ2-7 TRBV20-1 CSAPGRNEQYF